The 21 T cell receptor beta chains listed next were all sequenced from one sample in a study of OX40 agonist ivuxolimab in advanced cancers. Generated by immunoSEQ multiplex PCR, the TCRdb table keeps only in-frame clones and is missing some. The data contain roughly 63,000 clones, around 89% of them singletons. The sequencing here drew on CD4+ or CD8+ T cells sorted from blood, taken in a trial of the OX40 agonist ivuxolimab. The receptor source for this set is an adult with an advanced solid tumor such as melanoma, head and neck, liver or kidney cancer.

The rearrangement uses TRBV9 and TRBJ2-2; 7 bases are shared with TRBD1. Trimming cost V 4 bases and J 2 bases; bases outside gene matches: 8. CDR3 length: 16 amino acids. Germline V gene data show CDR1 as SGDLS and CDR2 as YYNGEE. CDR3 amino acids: CASSRSGTANTGELFF. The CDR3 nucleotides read TGTGCCAGCAGCCGTTCCGGGACAGCCAACACCGGGGAGCTGTTTTTT.

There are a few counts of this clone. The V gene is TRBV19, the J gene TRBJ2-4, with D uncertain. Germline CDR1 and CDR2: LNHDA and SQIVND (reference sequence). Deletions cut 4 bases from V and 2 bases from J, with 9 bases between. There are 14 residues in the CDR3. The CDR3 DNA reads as TGTGCCAGTAGTAAAGCCCCCTCCAAAAACATTCAGTACTTC. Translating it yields CASSKAPSKNIQYF.

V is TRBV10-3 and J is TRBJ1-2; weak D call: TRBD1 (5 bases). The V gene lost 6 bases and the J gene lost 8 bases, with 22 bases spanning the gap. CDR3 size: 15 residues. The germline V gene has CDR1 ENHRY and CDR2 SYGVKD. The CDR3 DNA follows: TGTGCCATCAGCTCCCAAGGAGGGGATGCGGCAGGCTACACCTTC. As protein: CAISSQGGDAAGYTF.

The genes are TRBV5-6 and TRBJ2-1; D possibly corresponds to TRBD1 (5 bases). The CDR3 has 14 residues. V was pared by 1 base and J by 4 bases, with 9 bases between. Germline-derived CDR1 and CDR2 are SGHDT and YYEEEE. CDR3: CASSLPTVYNEQFF. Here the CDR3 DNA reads TGTGCCAGCAGCTTGCCGACAGTTTACAATGAGCAGTTCTTC.

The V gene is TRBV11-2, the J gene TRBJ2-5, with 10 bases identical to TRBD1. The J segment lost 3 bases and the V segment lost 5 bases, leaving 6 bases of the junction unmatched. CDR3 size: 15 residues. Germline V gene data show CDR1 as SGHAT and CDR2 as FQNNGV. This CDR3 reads CASSLGQGVEETQYF. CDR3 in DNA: TGTGCCAGCAGCCTTGGACAGGGGGTGGAAGAGACCCAGTACTTC.

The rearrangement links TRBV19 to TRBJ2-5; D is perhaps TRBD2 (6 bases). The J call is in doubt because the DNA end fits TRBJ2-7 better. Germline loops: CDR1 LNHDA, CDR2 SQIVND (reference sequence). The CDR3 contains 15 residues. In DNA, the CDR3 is TGTGCCAGTAGCCGCGGGACCTCCAAAGAGGACGAGCAGTACTTC. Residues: CASSRGTSKEDEQYF.

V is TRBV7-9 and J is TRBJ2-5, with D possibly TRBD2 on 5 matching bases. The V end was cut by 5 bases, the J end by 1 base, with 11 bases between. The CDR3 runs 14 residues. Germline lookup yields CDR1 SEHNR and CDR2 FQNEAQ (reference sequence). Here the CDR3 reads CASSLRGPQETQYF. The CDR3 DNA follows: TGTGCCAGCAGCCTCCGAGGGCCCCAAGAGACCCAGTACTTC.

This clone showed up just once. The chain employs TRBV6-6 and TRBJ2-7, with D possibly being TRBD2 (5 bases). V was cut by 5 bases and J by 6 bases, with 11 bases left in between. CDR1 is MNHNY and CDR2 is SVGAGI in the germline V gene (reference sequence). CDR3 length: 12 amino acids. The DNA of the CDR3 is TGTGCCAGCAGTCGGACTTTGGGCGAGCAGTACTTC. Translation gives CASSRTLGEQYF.

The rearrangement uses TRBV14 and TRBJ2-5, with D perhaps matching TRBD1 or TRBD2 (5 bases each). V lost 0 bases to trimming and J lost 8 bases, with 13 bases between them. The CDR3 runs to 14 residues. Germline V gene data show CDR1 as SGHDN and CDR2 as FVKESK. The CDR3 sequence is CASSQDPGLRTQYF. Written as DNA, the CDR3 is TGTGCCAGCAGCCAAGACCCGGGGCTAAGAACCCAGTACTTC.

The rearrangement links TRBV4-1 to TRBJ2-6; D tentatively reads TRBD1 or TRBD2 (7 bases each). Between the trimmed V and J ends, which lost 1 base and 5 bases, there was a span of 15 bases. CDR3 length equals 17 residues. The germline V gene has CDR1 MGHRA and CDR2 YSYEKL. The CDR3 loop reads CASSQGRQGGRANVLTF. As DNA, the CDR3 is TGCGCCAGCAGCCAAGGGAGACAGGGAGGGAGGGCCAACGTCCTGACTTTC.

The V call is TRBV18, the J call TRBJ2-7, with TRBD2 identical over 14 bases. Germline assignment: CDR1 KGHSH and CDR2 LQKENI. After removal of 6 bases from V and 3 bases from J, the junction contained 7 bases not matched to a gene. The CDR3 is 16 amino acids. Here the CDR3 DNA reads TGTGCCAGCTCCCCGGGACTAGCGGGGGCCCTCTACGAGCAGTACTTC. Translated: CASSPGLAGALYEQYF.

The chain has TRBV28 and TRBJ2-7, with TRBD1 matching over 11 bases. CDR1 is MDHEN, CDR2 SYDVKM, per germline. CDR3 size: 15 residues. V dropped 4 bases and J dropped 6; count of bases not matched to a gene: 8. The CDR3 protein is CASSSPGTGGFEQYF. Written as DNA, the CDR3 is TGTGCCAGCAGTTCTCCCGGGACAGGGGGTTTCGAGCAGTACTTC.

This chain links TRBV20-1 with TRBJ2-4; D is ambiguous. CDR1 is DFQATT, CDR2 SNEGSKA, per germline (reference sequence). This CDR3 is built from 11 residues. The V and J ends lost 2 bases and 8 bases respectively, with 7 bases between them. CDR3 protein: CSARRRDIQYF. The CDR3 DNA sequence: TGCAGTGCTAGAAGACGGGACATTCAGTACTTC.

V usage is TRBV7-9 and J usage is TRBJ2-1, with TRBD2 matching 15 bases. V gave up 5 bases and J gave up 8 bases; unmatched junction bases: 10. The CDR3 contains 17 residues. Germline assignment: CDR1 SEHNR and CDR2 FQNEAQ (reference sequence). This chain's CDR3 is CASSLGTSGRPRDEQFF. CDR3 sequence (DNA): TGTGCCAGCAGCCTAGGGACTAGCGGGAGGCCGAGAGATGAGCAGTTCTTC.

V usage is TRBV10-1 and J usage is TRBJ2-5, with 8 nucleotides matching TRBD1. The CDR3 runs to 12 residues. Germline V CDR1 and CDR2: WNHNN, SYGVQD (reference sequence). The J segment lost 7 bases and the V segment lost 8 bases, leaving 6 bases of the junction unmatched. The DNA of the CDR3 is TGCGCCAGCTCAGGACAGGGAGGGACCCAGTACTTC. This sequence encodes CASSGQGGTQYF.

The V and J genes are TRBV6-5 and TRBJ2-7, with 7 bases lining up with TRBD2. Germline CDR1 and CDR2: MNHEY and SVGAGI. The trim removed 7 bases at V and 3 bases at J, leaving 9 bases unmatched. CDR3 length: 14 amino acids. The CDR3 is CASNPAGTVYEQYF. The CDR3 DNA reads TGTGCCAGCAACCCAGCGGGAACGGTCTACGAGCAGTACTTC.

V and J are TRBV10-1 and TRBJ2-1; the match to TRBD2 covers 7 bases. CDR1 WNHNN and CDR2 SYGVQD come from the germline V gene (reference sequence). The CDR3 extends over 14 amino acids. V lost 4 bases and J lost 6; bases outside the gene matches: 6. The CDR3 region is CASSGVTSLNEQFF. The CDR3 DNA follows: TGCGCCAGCAGTGGGGTGACTAGCCTCAATGAGCAGTTCTTC.

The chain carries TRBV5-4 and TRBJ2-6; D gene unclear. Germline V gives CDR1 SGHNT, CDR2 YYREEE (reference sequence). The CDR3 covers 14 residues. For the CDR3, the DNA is TGTGCAACAGCCCCGAACTCTGGGGCCAACGTCCTGACTTTC. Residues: CATAPNSGANVLTF.

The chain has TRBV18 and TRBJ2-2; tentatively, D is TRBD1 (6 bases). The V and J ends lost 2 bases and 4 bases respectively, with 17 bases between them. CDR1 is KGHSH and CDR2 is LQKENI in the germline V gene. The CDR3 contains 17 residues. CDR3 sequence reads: CASSPGGTQGRTGELFF. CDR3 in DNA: TGTGCCAGCTCACCAGGAGGAACACAGGGCCGCACCGGGGAGCTGTTTTTT.

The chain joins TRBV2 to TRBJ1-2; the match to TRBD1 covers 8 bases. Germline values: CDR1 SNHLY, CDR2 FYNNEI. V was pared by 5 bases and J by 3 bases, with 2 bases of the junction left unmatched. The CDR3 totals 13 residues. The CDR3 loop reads CASSNRGDYGYTF. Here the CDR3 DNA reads TGTGCCAGCAGTAACAGGGGGGACTATGGCTACACCTTC. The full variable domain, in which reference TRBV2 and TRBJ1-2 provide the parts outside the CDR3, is EPEVTQTPSHQVTQMGQEVILRCVPISNHLYFYWYRQILGQKVEFLVSFYNNEISEKSEIFDDQFSVERPDGSNFTLKIRSTKLEDSAMYFCASSNRGDYGYTFGSGTRLTVV.

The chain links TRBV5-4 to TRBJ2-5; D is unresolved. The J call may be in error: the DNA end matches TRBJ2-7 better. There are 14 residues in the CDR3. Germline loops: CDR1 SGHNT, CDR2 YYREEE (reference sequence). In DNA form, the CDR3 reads TGTGCCAGCAGTTTGCAGGTAACCTCCTACGAGCAGTACTTC. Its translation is CASSLQVTSYEQYF.